This TCR beta chain was sequenced in a study of identical twins. All of the donors were Caucasians in good health. MiXCR, applied by TCRdb to the 5' RACE reads, yields one record per CDR3 protein. The data show over 600,000 distinct CDR3 sequences, around 20% seen once. Germline V CDR1 and CDR2: SGHVS, FQNEAQ. CDR3 length: 17 residues. V dropped 1 base and J dropped 0 bases, with 13 bases sitting between them. Separately, the same data were catalogued under a study of T cells expressing NK-cell markers. That investigation notes: Investigators obtained TCR beta repertoires from sorted CD3+CD56+NKG2C+, CD3+CD56+NKG2C- and CD3+CD56-NKG2C+ T cells. One of eight sequenced donors was HCMV-seronegative; the other seven were seropositive. Where several donors were concerned, these clonotypes also led the CD3+CD56-NKG2C+ fraction.

The V and J genes are TRBV7-8 and TRBJ2-1; D is possibly TRBD2 (5 bases). Source material: PBMCs. This receptor was taken from a woman between 18 and 29 years old in good health. This CDR3 is CASSLESGASSYNEQFF. CDR3 DNA sequence: TGTGCCAGCAGCTTAGAAAGCGGCGCAAGCTCCTACAATGAGCAGTTCTTC.